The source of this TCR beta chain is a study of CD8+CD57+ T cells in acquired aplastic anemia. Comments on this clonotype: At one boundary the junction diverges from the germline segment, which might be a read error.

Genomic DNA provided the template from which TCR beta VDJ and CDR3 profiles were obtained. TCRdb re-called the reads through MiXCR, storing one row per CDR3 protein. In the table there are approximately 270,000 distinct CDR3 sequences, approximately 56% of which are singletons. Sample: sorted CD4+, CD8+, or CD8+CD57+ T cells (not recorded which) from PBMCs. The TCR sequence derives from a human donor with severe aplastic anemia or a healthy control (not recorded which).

CDR3 loop: CASEGPGTLSYNERFF. The CDR3 DNA sequence: TGTGCCAGCGAAGGCCCCGGGACACTCTCCTACAATGAGCGGTTCTTC. The rearrangement links TRBV2 to TRBJ2-1; the D gene is possibly TRBD1 (6 bases). The CDR3 totals 16 residues. Germline lookup yields CDR1 SNHLY and CDR2 FYNNEI.